The rows below give T cell receptor beta chains drawn from one sample of a study of T cells in Graves' hyperthyroidism and ophthalmopathy. MiXCR, applied by TCRdb to the multiplex PCR reads, yields one record per CDR3 protein. The table has more than 95,000 distinct CDR3 sequences, roughly 50% seen once. Sequenced input: blood. These receptors were collected from a man in his forties or fifties with Graves' hyperthyroidism. The CDR3 runs from the conserved cysteine through the conserved F or W. The D gene is left open where the match is weak. The size entry is marked missing in some rows and otherwise reads once, few, many or a size class.

CDR3: CASGLDRGDLKTDTQYF
DNA: TGTGCCAGCGGATTGGACAGGGGGGATCTAAAGACAGATACGCAGTATTTT
V: TRBV27
size: few
J: TRBJ2-3
D: TRBD1

CDR3: CAISEGDISNYGYTF
DNA: TGTGCCATCAGTGAGGGGGACATCTCTAACTATGGCTACACCTTC
V: TRBV10-3
size: many
J: TRBJ1-2
D: -

CDR3: CASSSTTGINQPQHF
DNA: TGTGCCAGCAGTTCCACTACAGGGATCAATCAGCCCCAGCATTTT
V: TRBV2
size: many
J: TRBJ1-5
D: -

CDR3: CASSQGPSGQEKLFF
DNA: TGTGCCAGCAGCCAAGGACCCTCGGGGCAAGAAAAACTGTTTTTT
V: TRBV4-2
size: many
J: TRBJ1-4
D: -

CDR3: CASSYGTGGAGDTGELFF
DNA: TGTGCCAGCAGTTACGGGACAGGGGGCGCGGGGGACACCGGGGAGCTGTTTTTT
V: TRBV7-2
size: -
J: TRBJ2-2
D: TRBD1

CDR3: CALGNANTRELFF
DNA: TGTGCCCTGGGGAACGCAAACACCAGGGAGCTGTTTTTT
V: TRBV7-9
size: once
J: TRBJ2-2
D: -

CDR3: CASSLEGAYEQYF
DNA: TGTGCCAGCAGTTTGGAGGGAGCCTACGAGCAGTACTTC
V: TRBV28
size: many
J: TRBJ2-7
D: -

CDR3: CASSHIRGYTDTQYF
DNA: TGTGCCAGCAGCCATATACGGGGATACACAGATACGCAGTATTTT
V: TRBV14
size: many
J: TRBJ2-3
D: -

CDR3: CASSEVAGELFF
DNA: TGTGCCAGCAGTGAAGTAGCGGGGGAGCTGTTTTTT
V: TRBV2
size: once
J: TRBJ2-2
D: -

CDR3: CASSLYQGAPGEQYF
DNA: TGTGCCAGCAGCTTATACCAGGGGGCACCGGGGGAGCAGTACTTC
V: TRBV9
size: -
J: TRBJ2-7
D: TRBD1

CDR3: CASSVDLAANTGELFF
DNA: TGTGCCAGCAGCGTAGATCTAGCGGCGAACACCGGGGAGCTGTTTTTT
V: TRBV9
size: -
J: TRBJ2-2
D: TRBD2

CDR3: CASSESGQPQHF
DNA: TGTGCCAGCAGTGAATCCGGTCAGCCCCAGCATTTT
V: TRBV2
size: -
J: TRBJ1-5
D: -

CDR3: CASSVEGGTDTQFF
DNA: TGTGCCAGCAGCGTAGAGGGGGGCACAGATACGCAGTTCTTC
V: TRBV9
size: -
J: TRBJ2-1
D: -

CDR3: CASSPNRGGIETQYF
DNA: TGTGCCAGCAGTCCTAACCGGGGAGGGATAGAGACCCAGTACTTC
V: TRBV6-5
size: -
J: TRBJ2-5
D: TRBD2

CDR3: CASSEDLYSPLHF
DNA: TGTGCCAGCAGTGAGGACTTGTATTCACCCCTCCACTTT
V: TRBV2
size: many
J: TRBJ1-6
D: -

CDR3: CASSSGRVNTGELFF
DNA: TGTGCCAGCAGCTCGGGACGGGTGAACACCGGGGAGCTGTTTTTT
V: TRBV7-9
size: -
J: TRBJ2-2
D: -

CDR3: CASSSSGGPPGNTIYF
DNA: TGTGCCAGCAGTTCGTCAGGGGGTCCGCCTGGAAACACCATATATTTT
V: TRBV19
size: -
J: TRBJ1-3
D: TRBD1

CDR3: CASSPGTGGLHSYEQYF
DNA: TGTGCCAGCAGCCCCGGGACAGGGGGCTTACACTCCTACGAGCAGTACTTC
V: TRBV7-6
size: -
J: TRBJ2-7
D: TRBD1

CDR3: CASSPSLTDTQYF
DNA: TGTGCCAGCTCGCCCTCTCTAACAGATACGCAGTATTTT
V: TRBV18
size: few
J: TRBJ2-3
D: -

CDR3: CASSLETGGNSPLHF
DNA: TGTGCCAGCAGCTTGGAGACAGGGGGTAATTCACCCCTCCACTTT
V: TRBV7-9
size: many
J: TRBJ1-6
D: TRBD1

CDR3: CATSDSTSGSYNEQFF
DNA: TGTGCCACCAGTGATTCTACTAGCGGATCCTACAATGAGCAGTTCTTC
V: TRBV24-1
size: many
J: TRBJ2-1
D: TRBD2